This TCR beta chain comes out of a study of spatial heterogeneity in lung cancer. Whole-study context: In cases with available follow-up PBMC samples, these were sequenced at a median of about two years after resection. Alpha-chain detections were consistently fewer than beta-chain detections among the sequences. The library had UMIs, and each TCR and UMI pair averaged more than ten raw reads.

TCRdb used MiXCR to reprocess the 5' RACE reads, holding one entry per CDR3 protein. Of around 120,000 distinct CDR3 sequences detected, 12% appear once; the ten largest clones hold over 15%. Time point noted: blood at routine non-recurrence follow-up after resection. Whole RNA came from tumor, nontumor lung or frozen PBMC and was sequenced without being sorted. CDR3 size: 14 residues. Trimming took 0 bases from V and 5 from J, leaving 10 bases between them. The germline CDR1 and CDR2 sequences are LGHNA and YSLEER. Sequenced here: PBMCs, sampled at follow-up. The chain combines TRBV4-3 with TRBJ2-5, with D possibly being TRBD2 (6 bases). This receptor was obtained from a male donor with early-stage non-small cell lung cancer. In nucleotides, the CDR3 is TGCGCCAGCAGCCAAGATGCGGGGATTGAGACCCAGTACTTC. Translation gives CASSQDAGIETQYF.